The rows below give T cell receptor beta chains drawn from one sample of a study of tumor-infiltrating lymphocytes in primary liver carcinoma. From the multiplex PCR reads, TCRdb called clonotypes with MiXCR, one entry per CDR3 protein. There are about 120,000 distinct CDR3 sequences in the sample; around 70% occur only once, and more than 8% lies in the top ten. Sequenced material: tumor-adjacent normal liver tissue. The receptors stem from a woman aged 55 to 70 with primary liver carcinoma and hepatitis B virus infection. Each CDR3 is given with its conserved first and last residue. D genes are given only for firm matches. Size is omitted from some rows. Given values are once, few, many or a class for expanded clones.

CDR3: CASSFGLLNNEQFF; DNA: TGTGCCAGCAGTTTCGGCCTTTTAAACAATGAGCAGTTCTTT; size: once; D: .; V: TRBV12-3/TRBV12-4; J: TRBJ2-1; length: 14
CDR3: CASRRQGDTEAFF; DNA: TGTGCCAGCAGGCGTCAGGGGGACACTGAAGCTTTCTTT; size: many; D: TRBD1; V: TRBV12-3/TRBV12-4; J: TRBJ1-1; length: 13
CDR3: CASSFPELTDNERFF; DNA: TGTGCCAGCAGCTTCCCCGAGCTAACGGACAATGAGCGGTTCTTC; size: .; D: .; V: TRBV7-9; J: TRBJ2-1; length: 15
CDR3: CASSSSGDTEAFF; DNA: TGTGCCAGCAGCTCATCGGGTGACACTGAAGCTTTCTTT; size: .; D: .; V: TRBV7-3; J: TRBJ1-1; length: 13
CDR3: CASTARLAGTETQYF; DNA: TGTGCCAGCACCGCCAGACTAGCGGGAACAGAGACCCAGTACTTC; size: .; D: TRBD2; V: TRBV28; J: TRBJ2-5; length: 15
CDR3: CASSTRTIGATGYTF; DNA: TGTGCCAGCAGTACTCGGACGATTGGAGCGACGGGCTACACCTTC; size: .; D: .; V: TRBV12-3/TRBV12-4; J: TRBJ1-2; length: 15
CDR3: CASSLAAGGKETQYF; DNA: TGTGCCAGCAGCTTGGCCGCGGGAGGGAAAGAGACCCAGTACTTC; size: many; D: TRBD2; V: TRBV5-4; J: TRBJ2-5; length: 15
CDR3: CASKASGNTGELFF; DNA: TGTGCCAGCAAGGCTAGCGGGAACACCGGGGAGCTGTTTTTT; size: .; D: TRBD2; V: TRBV2; J: TRBJ2-2; length: 14
CDR3: CASSLTSNQPQHF; DNA: TGTGCCAGTAGCTTGACAAGCAATCAGCCCCAGCATTTT; size: .; D: .; V: TRBV19; J: TRBJ1-5; length: 13
CDR3: CDSSRLASGYIVQFF; DNA: TGTGACAGCAGCCGACTAGCATCGGGATACATTGTGCAGTTCTTC; size: .; D: TRBD2; V: TRBV11-2; J: TRBJ2-1; length: 15
CDR3: CASFSGSTDTQYF; DNA: TGTGCCAGCTTTAGCGGGAGCACAGATACGCAGTATTTT; size: many; D: TRBD2; V: TRBV28; J: TRBJ2-3; length: 13
CDR3: CASSQDPRGTLAGGSLSF; DNA: TGTGCCAGCAGCCAAGATCCGCGGGGGACACTAGCGGGAGGAAGCCTGTCCTTC; size: .; D: TRBD2; V: TRBV4-1; J: TRBJ2-1; length: 18
CDR3: CASSERDSFYEQHF; DNA: TGTGCCAGCAGTGAGCGAGACTCCTTTTACGAGCAGCACTTC; size: .; D: .; V: TRBV6-1; J: TRBJ2-7; length: 14
CDR3: CASSPYEQGAYYGYTF; DNA: TGTGCCAGCAGTCCATACGAACAGGGGGCCTACTATGGCTACACCTTC; size: .; D: TRBD1; V: TRBV14; J: TRBJ1-2; length: 16
CDR3: CVSSLEFSTSYNEQFF; DNA: TGTGTCAGCAGCTTGGAATTTTCTACCAGCTACAATGAGCAGTTCTTC; size: once; D: .; V: TRBV5-6; J: TRBJ2-1; length: 16
CDR3: CASSVSLGQPHHF; DNA: TGTGCCAGCAGTGTCAGCCTGGGTCAGCCCCATCATTTT; size: .; D: .; V: TRBV12-3/TRBV12-4; J: TRBJ1-5; length: 13
CDR3: CTSGRRGGELFF; DNA: TGTACCAGCGGGAGACGGGGCGGGGAGCTGTTTTTT; size: .; D: TRBD2; V: TRBV28; J: TRBJ2-2; length: 12
CDR3: CASSEGTQNPPLHF; DNA: TGTGCCAGCAGTGAAGGGACACAGAATCCACCACTCCACTTT; size: .; D: .; V: TRBV6-1; J: TRBJ1-6; length: 14
CDR3: CASRRLAGAHDEQFF; DNA: TGTGCCAGCAGGCGACTAGCGGGAGCCCACGATGAGCAGTTCTTC; size: .; D: TRBD2; V: TRBV12-3/TRBV12-4; J: TRBJ2-1; length: 15
CDR3: CASSLGTSQTGETQYF; DNA: TGTGCCAGCAGCCTAGGGACTAGCCAGACCGGAGAGACCCAGTACTTC; size: .; D: TRBD2; V: TRBV12-3/TRBV12-4; J: TRBJ2-5; length: 16
CDR3: CASSRPRDRSYEQYF; DNA: TGTGCCAGCAGCCGCCCGCGGGACAGATCCTACGAGCAGTACTTC; size: few; D: .; V: TRBV28; J: TRBJ2-7; length: 15
CDR3: CASSLLGHGASLGF; DNA: TGTGCCAGCAGTCTCCTCGGACATGGGGCCTCACTGGGCTTC; size: .; D: .; V: TRBV12-3/TRBV12-4; J: TRBJ2-5; length: 14
CDR3: CASSGGGHLTLSGANVLTF; DNA: TGTGCCAGCAGTGGGGGGGGGCATCTTACCCTCTCTGGGGCCAACGTCCTGACTTTC; size: few; D: .; V: TRBV28; J: TRBJ2-6; length: 19
CDR3: CASSLRQTLYVNTEAFF; DNA: TGTGCCAGCAGCCTCCGGCAGACGCTGTACGTGAACACTGAGGCTTTCTTT; size: .; D: .; V: TRBV6-5; J: TRBJ1-1; length: 17
CDR3: CSVEGVGGESYYNEQLF; DNA: TGCAGCGTTGAAGGGGTCGGCGGGGAAAGCTACTACAATGAGCAGCTCTTC; size: .; D: .; V: TRBV29-1; J: TRBJ2-1; length: 17
CDR3: CASSFSPEISNQPQHF; DNA: TGTGCCAGCAGTTTCAGTCCAGAGATAAGCAATCAGCCCCAACATTTT; size: .; D: .; V: TRBV12-3/TRBV12-4; J: TRBJ1-5; length: 16
CDR3: CASSSLVYTF; DNA: TGTGCCAGCAGTTCCCTTGTCTACACCTTC; size: .; D: .; V: TRBV28; J: TRBJ1-2; length: 10
CDR3: CASQVRNQPQHF; DNA: TGTGCCAGCCAAGTGCGCAATCAGCCCCAGCATTTT; size: few; D: .; V: TRBV19; J: TRBJ1-5; length: 12
CDR3: CVSSFPTRNTEAFF; DNA: TGTGTCAGTAGCTTTCCGACAAGGAACACTGAAGCTTTCTTT; size: few; D: .; V: TRBV5-5; J: TRBJ1-1; length: 14
CDR3: CASNESRGSAQCF; DNA: TGCGCCAGCAATGAGTCTAGAGGGAGTGCCCAGTGTTTT; size: .; D: .; V: TRBV10-2; J: TRBJ2-3; length: 13
CDR3: CAIISYGISGSSTRETQYF; DNA: TGTGCCATCATCTCCTACGGTATTAGCGGGAGTTCTACTCGGGAGACCCAGTACTTC; size: .; D: TRBD2; V: TRBV6-2/TRBV6-3; J: TRBJ2-5; length: 19
CDR3: CASSPVGGNTEALF; DNA: TGTGCCAGCTCACCAGTCGGGGGGAACACTGAAGCTTTATTT; size: few; D: .; V: TRBV18; J: TRBJ1-1; length: 14
CDR3: CAGSRDRQSYDYAF; DNA: TGTGCCGGCAGCCGGGACCGACAATCTTATGACTACGCCTTC; size: .; D: .; V: TRBV11-1; J: TRBJ1-2; length: 14
CDR3: CTSSYRAQGEETQYF; DNA: TGTACCAGCAGTTACCGTGCACAGGGCGAAGAGACCCAGTACTTC; size: .; D: .; V: TRBV6-6; J: TRBJ2-5; length: 15
CDR3: CAISEAGGARPTQYF; DNA: TGTGCCATCAGTGAAGCTGGGGGGGCCAGGCCAACCCAGTACTTC; size: .; D: .; V: TRBV10-3; J: TRBJ2-5; length: 15
CDR3: CSAGTGGVTGANVLTF; DNA: TGCAGCGCCGGGACAGGGGGTGTTACTGGGGCCAACGTCCTGACTTTC; size: many; D: TRBD1; V: TRBV29-1; J: TRBJ2-6; length: 16
CDR3: CASSLSSSTDRQYF; DNA: TGTGCCAGCAGTTTATCCAGCAGCACAGATAGGCAGTATTTT; size: .; D: .; V: TRBV28; J: TRBJ2-3; length: 14
CDR3: CASSPHQHGHLRFFGYEAFF; DNA: TGTGCCAGTAGCCCACATCAGCACGGACACCTTCGCTTTTTTGGCTATGAAGCTTTCTTT; size: .; D: .; V: TRBV11-2; J: TRBJ1-1; length: 20
CDR3: CAISVNPYEHYF; DNA: TGTGCCATCAGTGTCAACCCCTACGAGCATTACTTC; size: .; D: .; V: TRBV10-3; J: TRBJ2-7; length: 12
CDR3: CASSPAGEGNQPQHF; DNA: TGTGCCAGTAGCCCAGCGGGGGAAGGCAATCAGCCCCAGCATTTT; size: many; D: .; V: TRBV19; J: TRBJ1-5; length: 15